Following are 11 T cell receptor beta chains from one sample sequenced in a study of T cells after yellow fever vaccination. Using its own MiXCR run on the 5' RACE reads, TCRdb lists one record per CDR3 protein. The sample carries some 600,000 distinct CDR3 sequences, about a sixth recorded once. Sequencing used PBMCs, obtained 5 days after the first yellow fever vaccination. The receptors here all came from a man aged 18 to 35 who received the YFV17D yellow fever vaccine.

The DNA of the CDR3 is TGTGCCAGCAACAGCAACCAAGAGACCCAGTACTTC. Its translation: CASNSNQETQYF. The rearrangement uses TRBV6-2 or TRBV6-3 and TRBJ2-5; D is unclear. V was trimmed by 7 bases and J by 0 bases, leaving 6 bases between them. The CDR3 covers 12 residues. Germline CDR1 is MNHEY and CDR2 is SVGEGT.

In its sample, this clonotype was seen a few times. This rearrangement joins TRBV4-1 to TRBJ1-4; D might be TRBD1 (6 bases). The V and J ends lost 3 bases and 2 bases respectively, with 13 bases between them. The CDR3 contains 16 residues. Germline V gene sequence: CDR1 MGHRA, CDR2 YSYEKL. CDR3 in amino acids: CASSHLADRTNEKLFF. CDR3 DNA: TGCGCCAGCAGCCATTTAGCCGACAGGACTAATGAAAAACTGTTTTTT.

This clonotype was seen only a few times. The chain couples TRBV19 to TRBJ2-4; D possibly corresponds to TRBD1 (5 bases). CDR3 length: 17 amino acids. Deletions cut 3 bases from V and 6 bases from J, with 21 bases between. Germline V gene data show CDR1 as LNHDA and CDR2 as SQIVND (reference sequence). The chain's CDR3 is CASSIGSLFERGNIQYF. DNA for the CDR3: TGTGCCAGTAGTATTGGCAGCTTATTCGAAAGGGGAAACATTCAGTACTTC.

The CDR3 DNA reads as TGCAGCGTTGAATATGGGGGAAACAATGAGCAGTTCTTC. This gives the protein CSVEYGGNNEQFF. The chain carries TRBV29-1 and TRBJ2-1; D tentatively fits TRBD1 or TRBD2 (5 bases each). The V end lost 2 bases, the J end lost 5 bases, and 10 bases lay between the germline ends. Per the germline V gene, CDR1 is SQVTM and CDR2 is ANQGSEA. The CDR3 totals 13 residues.

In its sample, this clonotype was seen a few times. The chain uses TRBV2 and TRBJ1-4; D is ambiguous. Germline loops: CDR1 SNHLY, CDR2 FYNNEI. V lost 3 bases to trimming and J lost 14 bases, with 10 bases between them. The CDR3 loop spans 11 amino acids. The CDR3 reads CASSDSVVLFF. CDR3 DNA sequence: TGTGCCAGCAGTGACTCAGTAGTTCTGTTTTTT.

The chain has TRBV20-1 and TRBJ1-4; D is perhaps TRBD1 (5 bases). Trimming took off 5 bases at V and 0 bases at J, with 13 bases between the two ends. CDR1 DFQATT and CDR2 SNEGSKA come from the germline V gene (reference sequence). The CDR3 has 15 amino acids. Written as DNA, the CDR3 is TGCAGTGCTCGACTTTGGGGGTCAACTAATGAAAAACTGTTTTTT. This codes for CSARLWGSTNEKLFF.

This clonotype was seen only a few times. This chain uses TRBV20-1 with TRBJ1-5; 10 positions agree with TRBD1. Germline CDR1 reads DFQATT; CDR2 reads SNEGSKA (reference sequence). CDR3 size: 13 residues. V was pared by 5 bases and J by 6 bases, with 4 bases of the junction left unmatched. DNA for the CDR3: TGCAGTGCTTGGACAGGGGGGAGTCAGCCCCAGCATTTT. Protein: CSAWTGGSQPQHF.

The CDR3 is CASSFFTSGGGELFF. In nucleotides, the CDR3 is TGTGCCAGCAGCTTTTTTACTAGCGGGGGCGGGGAGCTGTTTTTT. V gene TRBV7-3 combines with J gene TRBJ2-2; TRBD2 matches at 11 bases. The CDR3 spans 15 residues. Trimming removed 3 bases from V and 7 bases from J; junction bases left unmatched: 4. Germline V lookup: CDR1 SGHTA, CDR2 FQGTGA. Looking up the rest from reference TRBV7-3 and TRBJ2-2 gives the full variable domain: GAGVSQTPSNKVTEKGKYVELRCDPISGHTALYWYRQSLGQGPEFLIYFQGTGAADDSGLPNDRFFAVRPEGSVSTLKIQRTERGDSAVYLCASSFFTSGGGELFFGEGSRLTVL.

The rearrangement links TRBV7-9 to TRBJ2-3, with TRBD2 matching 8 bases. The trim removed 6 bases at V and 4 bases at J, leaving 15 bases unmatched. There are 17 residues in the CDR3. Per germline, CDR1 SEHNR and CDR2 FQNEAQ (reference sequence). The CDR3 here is CASSPRRRGVLPDTQYF. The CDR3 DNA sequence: TGTGCCAGCAGTCCACGAAGGCGGGGGGTTTTACCAGATACGCAGTATTTT.

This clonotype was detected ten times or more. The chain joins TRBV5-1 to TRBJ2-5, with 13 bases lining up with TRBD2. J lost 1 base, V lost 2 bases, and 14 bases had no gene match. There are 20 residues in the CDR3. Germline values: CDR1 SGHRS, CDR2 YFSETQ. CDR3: CASSFLTAGLAGTFQETQYF. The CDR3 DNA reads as TGCGCCAGCAGCTTCCTTACTGCGGGACTAGCGGGGACCTTCCAAGAGACCCAGTACTTC. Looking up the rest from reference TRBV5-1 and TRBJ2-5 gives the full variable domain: KAGVTQTPRYLIKTRGQQVTLSCSPISGHRSVSWYQQTPGQGLQFLFEYFSETQRNKGNFPGRFSGRQFSNSRSEMNVSTLELGDSALYLCASSFLTAGLAGTFQETQYFGPGTRLLVL.

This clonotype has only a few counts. CDR3 coding DNA: TGCAGTGCTAGCCCGGGGGGCGCATCACTTGAGCAGTTCTTC. Translating gives CSASPGGASLEQFF. The chain links TRBV20-1 to TRBJ2-1; a possible D gene is TRBD2 (7 bases). Trimming shortened V by 3 bases and J by 9 bases, and 18 bases separated the two germline ends. CDR3 length: 14 amino acids. CDR1 and CDR2 (germline): DFQATT, SNEGSKA (reference sequence).